A selection of T cell receptor beta chains follows, all from one sample in a study of T cell repertoires in cytomegalovirus infection. In TCRdb, the reads were re-called with MiXCR into one record per CDR3 protein. The sample includes 200,000 to 250,000 distinct CDR3 sequences, 22% of them seen just once. The sequencing input was CD8+ T cells from PBMCs. The receptors shown here come from a human donor in good health (CMV status not recorded). Some clones in this sample may be carry-over from other donors' samples. Each CDR3 is given without its conserved first and last residue. Fields, in order: V gene, J gene, D gene, CDR3 protein. A D gene is named only where the DNA matches it firmly.

TRBV7-8	TRBJ2-2	.	ASSFEYRGGELF
TRBV15	TRBJ1-6	.	ATSSLGSQNSPLH
TRBV6-2/TRBV6-3	TRBJ1-1	TRBD1	ASSYFPGQLNTEAF
TRBV19	TRBJ2-1	TRBD2	ASRTSGGREQF
TRBV28	TRBJ2-7	.	ASSRGAGTETYEQY
TRBV7-2	TRBJ2-5	.	ASQSDQEETQY
TRBV6-2/TRBV6-3	TRBJ2-1	TRBD2	ASSYSILLTAGEDEQF
TRBV12-3/TRBV12-4	TRBJ1-1	.	ASSDPGGTEAF
TRBV19	TRBJ2-2	.	ATTHGTSYTGELF
TRBV11-2	TRBJ2-7	.	ASSDAVPGQY
TRBV5-1	TRBJ2-3	TRBD1	ASSTPGGVGTGPTDTQY
TRBV7-9	TRBJ1-2	TRBD1	ASSSEGAHGYT
TRBV5-5	TRBJ1-1	.	ASSPDGPYTEAF
TRBV7-8	TRBJ2-7	TRBD1	ATFQGDRYEQY
TRBV19	TRBJ2-7	.	ASSTSPDRNYEQY
TRBV7-2	TRBJ2-5	.	ASSLPGPRGETQY
TRBV4-1	TRBJ1-6	TRBD1	ASSQEGGQTSPLH
TRBV6-2/TRBV6-3	TRBJ2-7	TRBD1	ASSFGTVGEQY
TRBV2	TRBJ2-3	.	ASNWEAFSTDTQY
TRBV5-6	TRBJ1-2	.	ASSLDRDYGYT
TRBV29-1	TRBJ1-2	.	SVVGNEGYT
TRBV15	TRBJ1-1	TRBD1	ATSREGTGTNTEAF
TRBV7-9	TRBJ1-2	.	ASSDGDYGYT
TRBV7-2	TRBJ1-2	.	ASSSRETDYGYT
TRBV7-6	TRBJ1-5	.	ASSPGRDYQPQH
TRBV12-3/TRBV12-4	TRBJ2-1	.	ASTFVLSSYNEQF
TRBV20-1	TRBJ2-1	TRBD2	SATSGGPYEQF
TRBV20-1	TRBJ2-3	TRBD2	SATSGGFTSTDTQY